This T cell receptor beta chain was captured by sequencing in a study of CD8 T cells in Susac syndrome. Looked up from germline, CDR1 is MNHEY and CDR2 is SVGEGT. V was clipped by 3 bases and J by 3 bases, with 11 bases between them. This CDR3 has 15 residues. When the RNA was reverse transcribed, random hexamers were used with an input of roughly 0.45 to 1 ug. The authors amplified TCR beta CDR3 across 54 Vbeta and 13 Jbeta using immunoSEQ multiplex PCR. From the immunoSEQ multiplex PCR reads, TCRdb called clonotypes with MiXCR, one entry per CDR3 protein. The sample comprises roughly 120,000 distinct CDR3 sequences, 94% of which are singletons, and approximately 0.089% rests with the top ten. The controls were healthy donors who were matched for age and sex. TEMRA cells were enriched by FACS, while CD8+ and CD4+ T cells were obtained through a negative isolation that was performed magnetically.

The receptor comes from a human donor in good health. Sequencing input: CD4+ T cells from PBMCs. The V gene is TRBV6-2 or TRBV6-3, the J gene TRBJ2-2, with D uncertain. In nucleotides, the CDR3 is TGTGCCAGCAGTTATGTATCTCCGGACACCGGGGAGCTGTTTTTT. It codes for CASSYVSPDTGELFF.